This T cell receptor (beta chain) was sequenced for a study of neurological immune-mediated disorders. Study results and limitations: Whereas HTLV-1-associated myelopathy showed the most TCR clonal expansion, multiple sclerosis showed the least, with levels below those of healthy controls.

This clonotype was recorded at least ten times. No antigen is known for it. 5'RACE with 10-nucleotide random UMIs generated the cDNA. One entry per CDR3 protein, called by TCRdb with MiXCR from the 5' RACE reads. Here the sample spans approximately 21,000 distinct CDR3 sequences, 5.5% to 8% being singletons. The V gene's germline CDR1 is LNHNV and CDR2 YYDKDF (reference sequence). The CDR3 spans 15 residues. V was clipped by 5 bases and J by 3 bases, with 14 bases between them. Sample: CD8+ T cells from blood. The genes are TRBV15 and TRBJ2-1; D perhaps matches TRBD1 (6 bases). The sequence was obtained from a man between 18 and 29 years old in good health. Here the CDR3 reads CATSPGTRGYNEQFF. CDR3 nucleotides: TGTGCCACCAGCCCCGGGACAAGAGGCTACAATGAGCAGTTCTTC.